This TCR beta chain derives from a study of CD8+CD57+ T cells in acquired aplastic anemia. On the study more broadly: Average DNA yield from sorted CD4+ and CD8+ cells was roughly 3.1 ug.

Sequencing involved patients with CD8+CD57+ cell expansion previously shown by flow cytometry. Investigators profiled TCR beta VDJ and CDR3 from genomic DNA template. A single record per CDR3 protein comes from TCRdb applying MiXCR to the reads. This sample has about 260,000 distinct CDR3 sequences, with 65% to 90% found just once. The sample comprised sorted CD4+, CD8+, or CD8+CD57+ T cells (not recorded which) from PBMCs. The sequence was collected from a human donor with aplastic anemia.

This CDR3 reads CASSLAGSHPNEKLFF. The CDR3 nucleotides are TGTGCCAGCAGCTTAGCGGGATCCCACCCTAATGAAAAACTGTTTTTT. This chain links TRBV7-2 with TRBJ1-4; unclear D gene. The CDR3 covers 16 residues. V lost 0 bases, J lost 3 bases, and 11 bases lay in between. Germline CDR1 reads SGHTA; CDR2 reads FQGNSA.